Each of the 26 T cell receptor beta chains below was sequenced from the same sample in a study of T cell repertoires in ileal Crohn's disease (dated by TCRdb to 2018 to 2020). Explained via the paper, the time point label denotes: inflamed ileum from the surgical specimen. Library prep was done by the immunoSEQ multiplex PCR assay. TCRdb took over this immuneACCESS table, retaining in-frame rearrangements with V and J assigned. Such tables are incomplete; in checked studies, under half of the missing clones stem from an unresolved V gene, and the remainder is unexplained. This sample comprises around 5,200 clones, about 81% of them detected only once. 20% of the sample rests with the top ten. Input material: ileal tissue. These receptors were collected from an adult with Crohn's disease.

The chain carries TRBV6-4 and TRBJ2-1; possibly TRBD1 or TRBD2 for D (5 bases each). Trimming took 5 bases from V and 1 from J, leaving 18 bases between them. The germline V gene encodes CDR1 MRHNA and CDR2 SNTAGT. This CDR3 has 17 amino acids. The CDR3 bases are TGTGCCAGCAGTTCCCAGGGACCACAAACGTCCTACAATGAGCAGTTCTTC. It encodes CASSSQGPQTSYNEQFF.

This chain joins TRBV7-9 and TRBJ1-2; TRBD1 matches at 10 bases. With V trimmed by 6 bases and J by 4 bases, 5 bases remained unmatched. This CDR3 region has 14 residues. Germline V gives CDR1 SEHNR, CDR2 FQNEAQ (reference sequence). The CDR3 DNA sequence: TGTGCCAGCAGAGGGACAGGGGTCTCCTATGGCTACACCTTC. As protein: CASRGTGVSYGYTF.

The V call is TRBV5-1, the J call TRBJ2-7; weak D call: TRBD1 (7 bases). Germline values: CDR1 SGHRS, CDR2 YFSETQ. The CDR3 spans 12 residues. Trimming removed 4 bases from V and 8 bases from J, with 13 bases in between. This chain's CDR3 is CASSQDRTKQYF. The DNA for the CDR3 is TGCGCCAGCAGCCAGGACAGGACTAAGCAGTACTTC.

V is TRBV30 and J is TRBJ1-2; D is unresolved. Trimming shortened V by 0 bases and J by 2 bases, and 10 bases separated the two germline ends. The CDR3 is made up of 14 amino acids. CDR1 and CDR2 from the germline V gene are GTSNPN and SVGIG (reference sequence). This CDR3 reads CAWSVLGRNYGYTF. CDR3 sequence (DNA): TGTGCCTGGAGTGTACTTGGCCGAAACTATGGCTACACCTTC.

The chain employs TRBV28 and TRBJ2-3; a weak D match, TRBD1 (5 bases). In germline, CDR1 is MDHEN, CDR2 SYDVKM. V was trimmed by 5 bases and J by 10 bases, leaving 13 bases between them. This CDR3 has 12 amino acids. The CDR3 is CASSLLTAPQYF. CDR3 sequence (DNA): TGTGCCAGCAGTCTCCTGACAGCGCCGCAGTATTTT.

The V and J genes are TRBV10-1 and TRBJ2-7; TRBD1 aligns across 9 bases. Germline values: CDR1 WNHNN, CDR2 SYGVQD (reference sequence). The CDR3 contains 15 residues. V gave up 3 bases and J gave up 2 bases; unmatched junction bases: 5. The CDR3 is CASSEPGQGTYEQYF. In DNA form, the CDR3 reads TGCGCCAGCAGTGAACCGGGACAGGGAACCTACGAGCAGTACTTC.

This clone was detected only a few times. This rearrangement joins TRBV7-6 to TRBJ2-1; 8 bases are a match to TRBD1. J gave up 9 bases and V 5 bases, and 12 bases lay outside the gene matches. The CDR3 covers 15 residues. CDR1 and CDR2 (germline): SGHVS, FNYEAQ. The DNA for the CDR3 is TGTGCCAGCAGCCAGCTACAGGGGGGAACGGTTGAGCAGTTCTTC. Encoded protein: CASSQLQGGTVEQFF.

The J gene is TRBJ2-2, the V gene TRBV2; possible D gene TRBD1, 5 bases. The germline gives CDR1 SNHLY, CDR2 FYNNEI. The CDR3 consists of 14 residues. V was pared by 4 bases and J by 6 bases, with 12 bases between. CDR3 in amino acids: CASSVGLGAGELFF. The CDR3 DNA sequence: TGTGCCAGCAGTGTAGGGCTAGGGGCCGGGGAGCTGTTTTTT.

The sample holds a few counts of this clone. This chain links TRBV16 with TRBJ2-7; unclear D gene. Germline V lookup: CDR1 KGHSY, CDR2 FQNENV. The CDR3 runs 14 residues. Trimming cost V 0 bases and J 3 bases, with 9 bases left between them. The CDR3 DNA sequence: TGTGCCAGCAGCCAATCGCCAGTCCTCTACGAGCAGTACTTC. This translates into CASSQSPVLYEQYF.

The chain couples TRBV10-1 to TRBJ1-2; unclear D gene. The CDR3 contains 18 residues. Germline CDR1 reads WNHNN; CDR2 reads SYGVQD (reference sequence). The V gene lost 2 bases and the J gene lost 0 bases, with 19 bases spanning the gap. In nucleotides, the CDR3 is TGCGCCAGCAGTGAGATGAAACAGCACTCCCGTACTAACTATGGCTACACCTTC. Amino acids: CASSEMKQHSRTNYGYTF.

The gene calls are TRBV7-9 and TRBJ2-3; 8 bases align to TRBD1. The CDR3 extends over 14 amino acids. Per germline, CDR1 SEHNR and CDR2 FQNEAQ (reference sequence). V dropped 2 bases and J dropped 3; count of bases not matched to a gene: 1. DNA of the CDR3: TGTGCCAGCAGCTTAAGACAGGGGACAGATACGCAGTATTTT. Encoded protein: CASSLRQGTDTQYF.

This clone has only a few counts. CDR3 sequence (DNA): TGTGCCAGTAGTGGTGACAGGGGTGGTGGGCCCCAGCATTTT. It is translated as CASSGDRGGGPQHF. The chain has TRBV19 and TRBJ1-5; 8 nucleotides align to TRBD1. This CDR3 spans 14 amino acids. Trimming cost V 5 bases and J 9 bases; bases outside gene matches: 9. Per germline, CDR1 LNHDA and CDR2 SQIVND (reference sequence).

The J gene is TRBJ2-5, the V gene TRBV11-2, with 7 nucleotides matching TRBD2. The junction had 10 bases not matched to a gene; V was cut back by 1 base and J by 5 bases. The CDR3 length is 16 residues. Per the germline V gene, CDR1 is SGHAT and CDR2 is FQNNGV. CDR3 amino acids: CASSLGRSGNGETQYF. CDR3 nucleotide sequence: TGTGCCAGCAGCTTAGGAAGGAGCGGGAACGGGGAGACCCAGTACTTC.

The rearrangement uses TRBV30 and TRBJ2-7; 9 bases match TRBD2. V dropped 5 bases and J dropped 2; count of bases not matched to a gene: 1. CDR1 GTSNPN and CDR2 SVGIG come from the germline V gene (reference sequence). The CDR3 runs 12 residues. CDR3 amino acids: CAWAGGPYEQYF. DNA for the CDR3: TGTGCCTGGGCGGGGGGGCCCTACGAGCAGTACTTC. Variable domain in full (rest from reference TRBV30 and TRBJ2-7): SQTIHQWPATLVQPVGSPLSLECTVEGTSNPNLYWYRQAAGRGLQLLFYSVGIGQISSEVPQNLSASRPQDRQFILSSKKLLLSDSGFYLCAWAGGPYEQYFGPGTRLTVT.

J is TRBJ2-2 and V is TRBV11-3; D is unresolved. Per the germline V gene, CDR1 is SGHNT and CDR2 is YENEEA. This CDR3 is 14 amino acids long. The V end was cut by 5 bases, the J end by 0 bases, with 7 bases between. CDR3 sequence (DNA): TGTGCCAGCAGCCAAATCGCGAACACCGGGGAGCTGTTTTTT. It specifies CASSQIANTGELFF.

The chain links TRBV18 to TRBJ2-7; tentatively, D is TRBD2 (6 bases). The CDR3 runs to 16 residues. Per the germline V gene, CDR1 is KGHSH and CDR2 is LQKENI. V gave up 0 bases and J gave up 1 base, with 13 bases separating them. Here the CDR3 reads CASSPPSGTDSYEQYF. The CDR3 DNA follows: TGTGCCAGCTCACCACCATCCGGGACTGATTCCTACGAGCAGTACTTC. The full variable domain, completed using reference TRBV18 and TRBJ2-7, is NAGVMQNPRHLVRRRGQEARLRCSPMKGHSHVYWYRQLPEEGLKFMVYLQKENIIDESGMPKERFSAEFPKEGPSILRIQQVVRGDSAAYFCASSPPSGTDSYEQYFGPGTRLTVT.

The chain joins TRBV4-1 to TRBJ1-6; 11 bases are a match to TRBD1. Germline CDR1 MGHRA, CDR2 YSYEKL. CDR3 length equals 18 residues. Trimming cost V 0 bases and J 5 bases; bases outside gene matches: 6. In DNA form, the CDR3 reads TGCGCCAGCAGCCAAGAAGAGGGACAGGGGGGCGATAATTCACCCCTCCACTTT. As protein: CASSQEEGQGGDNSPLHF.

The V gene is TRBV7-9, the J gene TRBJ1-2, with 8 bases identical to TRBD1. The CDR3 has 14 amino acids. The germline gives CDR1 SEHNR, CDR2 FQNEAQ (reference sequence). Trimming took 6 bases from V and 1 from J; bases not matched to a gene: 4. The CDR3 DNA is TGTGCCAGCAGAGGGACAGGTCTTAACTATGGCTACACCTTC. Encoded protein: CASRGTGLNYGYTF.

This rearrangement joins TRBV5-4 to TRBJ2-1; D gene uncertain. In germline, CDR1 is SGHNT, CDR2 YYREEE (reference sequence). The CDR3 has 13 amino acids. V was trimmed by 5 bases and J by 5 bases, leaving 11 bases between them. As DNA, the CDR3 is TGTGCCAGCAGGAGTAGTGGGGACAATGAGCAGTTCTTC. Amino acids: CASRSSGDNEQFF.

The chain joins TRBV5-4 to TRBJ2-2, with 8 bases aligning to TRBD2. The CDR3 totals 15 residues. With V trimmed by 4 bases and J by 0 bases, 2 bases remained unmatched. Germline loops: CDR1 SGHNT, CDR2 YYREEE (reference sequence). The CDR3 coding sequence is TGTGCCAGCAGCCCGGGACTAGCGAACACCGGGGAGCTGTTTTTT. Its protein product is CASSPGLANTGELFF.

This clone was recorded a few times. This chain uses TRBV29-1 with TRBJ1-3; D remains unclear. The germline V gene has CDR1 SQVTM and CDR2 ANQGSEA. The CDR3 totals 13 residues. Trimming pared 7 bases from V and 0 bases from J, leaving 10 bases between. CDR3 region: CSAGEYSGNTIYF. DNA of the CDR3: TGCAGCGCTGGGGAATACTCTGGAAACACCATATATTTT.

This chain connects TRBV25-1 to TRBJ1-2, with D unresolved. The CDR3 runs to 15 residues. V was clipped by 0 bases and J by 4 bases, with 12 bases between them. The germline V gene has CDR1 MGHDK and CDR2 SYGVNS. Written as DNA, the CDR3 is TGTGCCAGCAGTGAATACGGGGAAATCTTCTATGGCTACACCTTC. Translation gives CASSEYGEIFYGYTF.

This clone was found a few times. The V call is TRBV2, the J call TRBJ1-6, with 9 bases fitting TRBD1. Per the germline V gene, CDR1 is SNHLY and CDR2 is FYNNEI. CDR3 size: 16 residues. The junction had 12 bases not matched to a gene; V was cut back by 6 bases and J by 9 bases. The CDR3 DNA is TGTGCCAGCAGGGGACAAAGGACAGGGGATAGTTCACCCCTCCACTTT. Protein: CASRGQRTGDSSPLHF.

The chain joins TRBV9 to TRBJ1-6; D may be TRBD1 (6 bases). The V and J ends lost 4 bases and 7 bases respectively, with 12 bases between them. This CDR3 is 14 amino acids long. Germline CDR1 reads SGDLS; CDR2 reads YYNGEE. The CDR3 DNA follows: TGTGCCAGCAGCCCCCGGGGGGCCAATTCACCCCTCCACTTT. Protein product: CASSPRGANSPLHF.

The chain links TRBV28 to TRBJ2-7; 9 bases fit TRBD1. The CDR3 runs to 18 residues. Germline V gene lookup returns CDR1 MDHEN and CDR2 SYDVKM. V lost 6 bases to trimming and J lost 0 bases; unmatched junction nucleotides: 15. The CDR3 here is CASSSTILGQGHSYEQYF. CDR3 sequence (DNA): TGTGCCAGCAGCTCTACCATACTCGGACAGGGGCACTCCTACGAGCAGTACTTC.

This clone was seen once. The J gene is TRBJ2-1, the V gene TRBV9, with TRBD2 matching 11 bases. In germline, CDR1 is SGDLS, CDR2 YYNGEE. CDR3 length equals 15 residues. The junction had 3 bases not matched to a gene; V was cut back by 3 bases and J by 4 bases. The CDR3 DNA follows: TGTGCCAGCAGCGCGGGGACTAGCGGATACAATGAGCAGTTCTTC. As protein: CASSAGTSGYNEQFF.